This T cell receptor (beta chain) stems from a study of T-cell reconstitution after alpha-beta-depleted transplantation in children. The library targeted TCRbeta and was prepared with unique molecular identifiers. TCRdb re-derived calls from the PCR reads in MiXCR, one entry per CDR3 protein. The sample holds over 400,000 distinct CDR3 sequences, roughly an eighth seen once. Between the trimmed V and J ends, which lost 4 bases and 1 base, there was a span of 18 bases. Germline V gene data show CDR1 as SGHRS and CDR2 as YFSETQ. The length of the CDR3 is 16 residues. This receptor was identified in a human donor who donated a stem cell graft to a child with combined immunodeficiency. The source material was PBMCs from the stem cell graft donor, sampled from the stem cell graft. V gene TRBV5-1 combines with J gene TRBJ2-7; either TRBD1 or TRBD2 may supply D (5 bases each). The CDR3 DNA reads TGCGCCAGCAGCCTCCGGGACGCCCCAACATCCTACGAGCAGTACTTC. It encodes CASSLRDAPTSYEQYF.